What follows are 10 T cell receptor beta chains derived from one specimen sequenced in a study of blood T cell repertoires in COVID-19. TCRdb keeps only in-frame clones here, not all; method: immunoSEQ multiplex PCR. The table has 85,000 to 130,000 clones, 91% seen once; the top ten hold 5% to 6.5%. The specimen was peripheral blood. The receptor source for this set is a human donor in a cohort sampled during active COVID-19.

This sequence joins TRBV15 and TRBJ2-4; 13 bases are a match to TRBD2. Germline CDR1 is LNHNV and CDR2 is YYDKDF (reference sequence). The CDR3 consists of 17 residues. J gave up 2 bases and V 5 bases, and 6 bases lay outside the gene matches. CDR3 protein: CATSSPTSGRSKNIQYF. DNA of the CDR3: TGTGCCACCAGCTCCCCGACTAGCGGGAGGTCCAAAAACATTCAGTACTTC.

This clone was seen a single time. The chain combines TRBV19 with TRBJ1-1, with D hard to call. The CDR3 length is 14 residues. The V end lost 5 bases, the J end lost 2 bases, and 12 bases lay between the germline ends. Germline loops: CDR1 LNHDA, CDR2 SQIVND (reference sequence). As DNA, the CDR3 is TGTGCCAGTAGTGCAGCCGGGAGTAACACTGAAGCTTTCTTT. This encodes CASSAAGSNTEAFF.

J is TRBJ1-1 and V is TRBV19, with D perhaps TRBD1 (6 bases). The V end was cut by 7 bases, the J end by 4 bases, with 13 bases between. The germline V gene has CDR1 LNHDA and CDR2 SQIVND (reference sequence). This CDR3 contains 13 residues. The CDR3, as DNA: TGTGCCAGTACCGTTACAGGGCTCACTGAAGCTTTCTTT. The encoded protein is CASTVTGLTEAFF.

The V and J genes are TRBV29-1 and TRBJ1-2, with 12 bases lining up with TRBD1. V trimming: 3 bases; J trimming: 8 bases; junction bases outside the gene matches: 7. CDR3 length: 14 amino acids. The V gene's germline CDR1 is SQVTM and CDR2 ANQGSEA. The CDR3 loop reads CSVDQGQGAGGYTF. The CDR3 DNA sequence: TGCAGCGTTGATCAGGGACAGGGGGCGGGAGGCTACACCTTC.

V is TRBV24-1 and J is TRBJ1-2; D is perhaps TRBD1 (5 bases). Germline V lookup: CDR1 KGHDR, CDR2 SFDVKD. The CDR3 consists of 15 residues. The V end was cut by 9 bases, the J end by 4 bases, with 20 bases between. The DNA for the CDR3 is TGTGCCACCTCAGCGGCCGGGGGGGATCTCTATGGCTACACCTTC. Encoded protein: CATSAAGGDLYGYTF.

This chain links TRBV7-9 with TRBJ1-5; D is perhaps TRBD1 (5 bases). This CDR3 has 13 residues. V was pared by 7 bases and J by 10 bases, with 17 bases between. Germline CDR1 and CDR2: SEHNR and FQNEAQ (reference sequence). CDR3 residues: CASTTGSLSPQHF. In DNA, the CDR3 is TGTGCCAGCACTACAGGTTCTTTGAGCCCCCAGCATTTT.

J is TRBJ2-2 and V is TRBV4-1, with 14 nucleotides matching TRBD2. This CDR3 has 17 amino acids. With 3 bases clipped from V and 4 bases from J, the junction kept 4 bases outside the gene matches. Germline-derived CDR1 and CDR2 are MGHRA and YSYEKL. This CDR3 is CASSQGLAGATTGELFF. The CDR3 DNA is TGCGCCAGCAGCCAGGGACTAGCGGGAGCCACCACCGGGGAGCTGTTTTTT.

This clone was detected ten times or more. The gene calls are TRBV19 and TRBJ1-5; TRBD1 agrees at 7 bases. The CDR3 totals 15 residues. The germline gives CDR1 LNHDA, CDR2 SQIVND (reference sequence). The V segment lost 0 bases and the J segment 7 bases; nucleotides outside the gene matches: 6. The CDR3 DNA sequence: TGTGCCAGTAGTATAGATCCAGGGGGATACCAGCCCCAGCATTTT. This codes for CASSIDPGGYQPQHF.

The gene calls are TRBV12-1 and TRBJ2-1; the table's D call, TRBD2, was not checked against the DNA. TRBV12-1 is assigned pseudogene status. This CDR3 comprises 20 residues. For the CDR3, the DNA is TGTGCCAGCAGCTTTGCTCTAAGGGTTTTGGGGACTAGCGCGTACAATGAGCAGTTCTTC. Its protein is CASSFALRVLGTSAYNEQFF.

J is TRBJ2-7 and V is TRBV7-9, with D perhaps matching TRBD1 (6 bases). V lost 2 bases to trimming and J lost 0 bases, with 14 bases between them. The CDR3 contains 16 residues. CDR1 and CDR2 (germline): SEHNR, FQNEAQ (reference sequence). The CDR3 reads CASSLFALGHSYEQYF. In DNA form, the CDR3 reads TGTGCCAGCAGCTTATTCGCGCTGGGACACTCCTACGAGCAGTACTTC.